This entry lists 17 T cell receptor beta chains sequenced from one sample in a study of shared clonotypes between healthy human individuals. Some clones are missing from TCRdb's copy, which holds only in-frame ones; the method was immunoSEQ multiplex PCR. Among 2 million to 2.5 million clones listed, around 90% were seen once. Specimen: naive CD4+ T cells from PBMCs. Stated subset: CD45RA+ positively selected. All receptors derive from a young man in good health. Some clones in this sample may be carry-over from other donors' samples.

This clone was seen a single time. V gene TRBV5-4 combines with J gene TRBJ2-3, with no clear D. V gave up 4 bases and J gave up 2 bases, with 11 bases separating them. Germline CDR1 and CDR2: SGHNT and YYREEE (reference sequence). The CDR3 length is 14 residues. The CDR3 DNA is TGTGCCAGCAGCCCCCCGAGGACCACAGATACGCAGTATTTT. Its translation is CASSPPRTTDTQYF.

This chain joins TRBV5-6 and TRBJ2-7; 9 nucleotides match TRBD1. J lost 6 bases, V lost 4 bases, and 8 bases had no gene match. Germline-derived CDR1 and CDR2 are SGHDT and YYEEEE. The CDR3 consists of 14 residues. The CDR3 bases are TGTGCCAGCAGCAATCGGGACAGGGCCGGCGAGCAGTACTTC. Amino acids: CASSNRDRAGEQYF.

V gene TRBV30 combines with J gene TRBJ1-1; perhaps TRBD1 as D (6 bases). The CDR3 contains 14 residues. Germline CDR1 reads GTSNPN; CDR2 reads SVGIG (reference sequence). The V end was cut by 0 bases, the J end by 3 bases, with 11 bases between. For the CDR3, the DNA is TGTGCCTGGAGTGTAACAGGGCTCTACACTGAAGCTTTCTTT. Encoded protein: CAWSVTGLYTEAFF.

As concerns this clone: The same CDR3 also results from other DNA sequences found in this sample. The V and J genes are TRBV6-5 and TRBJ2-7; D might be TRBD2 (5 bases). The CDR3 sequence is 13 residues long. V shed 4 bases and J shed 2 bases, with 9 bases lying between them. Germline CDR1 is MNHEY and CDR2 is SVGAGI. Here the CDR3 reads CASSSPGTYEQYF. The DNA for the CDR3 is TGTGCCAGCAGTTCGCCCGGGACCTACGAGCAGTACTTC.

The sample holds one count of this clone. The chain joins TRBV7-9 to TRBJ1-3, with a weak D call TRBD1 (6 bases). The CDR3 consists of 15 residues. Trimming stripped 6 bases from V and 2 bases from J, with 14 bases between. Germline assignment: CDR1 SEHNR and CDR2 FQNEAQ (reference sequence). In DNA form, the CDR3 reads TGTGCCAGCAGAACGCAAAGGGGGACTGGAAACACCATATATTTT. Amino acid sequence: CASRTQRGTGNTIYF. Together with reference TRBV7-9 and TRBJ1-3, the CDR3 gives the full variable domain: DTGVSQNPRHKITKRGQNVTFRCDPISEHNRLYWYRQTLGQGPEFLTYFQNEAQLEKSRLLSDRFSAERPKGSFSTLEIQRTEQGDSAMYLCASRTQRGTGNTIYFGEGSWLTVV.

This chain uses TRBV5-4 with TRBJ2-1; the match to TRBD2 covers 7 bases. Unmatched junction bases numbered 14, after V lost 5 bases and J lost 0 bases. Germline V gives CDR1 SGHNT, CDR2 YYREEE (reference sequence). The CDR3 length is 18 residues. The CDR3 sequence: CASSYRLAGIPSYNEQFF. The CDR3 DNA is TGTGCCAGCAGTTATCGACTAGCCGGGATACCCTCCTACAATGAGCAGTTCTTC. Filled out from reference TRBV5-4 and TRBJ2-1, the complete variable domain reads ETGVTQSPTHLIKTRGQQVTLRCSSQSGHNTVSWYQQALGQGPQFIFQYYREEENGRGNFPPRFSGLQFPNYSSELNVNALELDDSALYLCASSYRLAGIPSYNEQFFGPGTRLTVL.

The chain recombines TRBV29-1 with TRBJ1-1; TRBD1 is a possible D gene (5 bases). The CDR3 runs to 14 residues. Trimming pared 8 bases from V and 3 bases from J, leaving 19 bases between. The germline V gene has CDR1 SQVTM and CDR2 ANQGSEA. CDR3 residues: CSFVRAGTDTEAFF. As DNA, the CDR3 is TGCAGCTTTGTAAGGGCAGGGACGGACACTGAAGCTTTCTTT.

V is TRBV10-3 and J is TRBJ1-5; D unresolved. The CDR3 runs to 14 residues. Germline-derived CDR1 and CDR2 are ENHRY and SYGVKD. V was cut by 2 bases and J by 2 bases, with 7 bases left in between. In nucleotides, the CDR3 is TGTGCCATCAGTGAGCGGTGGGGCAATCAGCCCCAGCATTTT. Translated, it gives CAISERWGNQPQHF.

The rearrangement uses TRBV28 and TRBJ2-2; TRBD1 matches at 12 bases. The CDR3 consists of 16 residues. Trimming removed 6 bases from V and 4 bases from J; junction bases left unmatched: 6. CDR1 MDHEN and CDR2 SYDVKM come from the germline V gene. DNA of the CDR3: TGTGCCAGCAGCCAACCGGGACAGGGGGCCACCGGGGAGCTGTTTTTT. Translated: CASSQPGQGATGELFF.

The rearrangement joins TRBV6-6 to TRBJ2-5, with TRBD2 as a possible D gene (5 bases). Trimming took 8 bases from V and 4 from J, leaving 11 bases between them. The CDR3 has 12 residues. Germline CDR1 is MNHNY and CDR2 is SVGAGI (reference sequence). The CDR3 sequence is CASCSGLETQYF. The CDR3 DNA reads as TGTGCCAGCTGCTCGGGGTTAGAGACCCAGTACTTC.

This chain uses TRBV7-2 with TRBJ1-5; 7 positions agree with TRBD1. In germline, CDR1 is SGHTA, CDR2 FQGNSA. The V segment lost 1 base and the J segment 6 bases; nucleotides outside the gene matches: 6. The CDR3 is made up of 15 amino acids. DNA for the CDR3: TGTGCCAGCAGCTTAGAGACAGGGAAGGGTCAGCCCCAGCATTTT. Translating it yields CASSLETGKGQPQHF.

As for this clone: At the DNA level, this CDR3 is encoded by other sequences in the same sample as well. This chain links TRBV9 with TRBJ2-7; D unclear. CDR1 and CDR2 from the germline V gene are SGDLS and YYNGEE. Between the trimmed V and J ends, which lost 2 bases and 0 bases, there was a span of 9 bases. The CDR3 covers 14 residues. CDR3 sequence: CASSVGSHSYEQYF. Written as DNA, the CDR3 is TGTGCCAGCAGCGTTGGGTCCCACTCCTACGAGCAGTACTTC.

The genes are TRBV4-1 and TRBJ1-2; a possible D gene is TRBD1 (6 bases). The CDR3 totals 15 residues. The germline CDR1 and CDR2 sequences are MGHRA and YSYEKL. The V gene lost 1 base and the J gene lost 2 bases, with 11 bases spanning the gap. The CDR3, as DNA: TGCGCCAGCAGCCAAGTGAACACAGGGAACTATGGCTACACCTTC. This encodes CASSQVNTGNYGYTF.

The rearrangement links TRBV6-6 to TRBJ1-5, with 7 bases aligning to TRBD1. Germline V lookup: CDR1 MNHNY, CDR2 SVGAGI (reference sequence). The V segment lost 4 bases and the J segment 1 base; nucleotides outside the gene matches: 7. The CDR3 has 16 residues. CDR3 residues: CASSSGGGTSNQPQHF. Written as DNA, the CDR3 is TGTGCCAGCAGTTCCGGAGGGGGCACGAGCAATCAGCCCCAGCATTTT.

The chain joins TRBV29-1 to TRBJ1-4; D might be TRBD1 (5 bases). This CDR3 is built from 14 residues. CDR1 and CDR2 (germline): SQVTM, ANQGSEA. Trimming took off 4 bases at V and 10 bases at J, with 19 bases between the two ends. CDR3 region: CSVASRDESVKLFF. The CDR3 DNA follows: TGCAGCGTTGCGTCCAGGGACGAGTCGGTAAAACTGTTTTTT.

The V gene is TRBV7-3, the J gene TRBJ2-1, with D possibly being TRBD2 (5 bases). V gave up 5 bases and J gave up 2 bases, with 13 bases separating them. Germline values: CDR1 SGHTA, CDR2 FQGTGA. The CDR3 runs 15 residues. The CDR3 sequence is CASSPRAGPYNEQFF. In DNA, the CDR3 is TGTGCCAGCAGCCCTCGGGCGGGCCCCTACAATGAGCAGTTCTTC.

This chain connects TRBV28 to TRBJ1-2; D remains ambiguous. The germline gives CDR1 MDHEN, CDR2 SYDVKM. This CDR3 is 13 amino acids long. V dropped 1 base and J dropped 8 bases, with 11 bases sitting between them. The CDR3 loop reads CASSLSPIRGYTF. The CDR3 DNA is TGTGCCAGCAGTTTATCTCCTATAAGAGGCTACACCTTC.